This T cell receptor beta chain stems from a study of T cells in Graves' hyperthyroidism and ophthalmopathy. TCR beta CDR3 regions were amplified from RNA. When the TCR CDR3 underwent first-round RT-PCR, the HTBI primer set was used. TCRdb recomputed calls from the multiplex PCR reads with MiXCR, one row per CDR3 protein. The sample contains around 690,000 distinct CDR3 sequences, roughly a sixth of which appear only once. Graves' hyperthyroidism qualified as stable when ophthalmopathy did not progress within 18 months. Uncontrolled infection, other autoimmune disease, pregnancy or lactation barred patients from enrollment. Study results and caveats: In blood, most of the thyroid clonotypes expanded above 0.001 were also present. From stable hyperthyroidism, ophthalmopathy was separated by a 13 V-J model.

The CDR3 runs to 16 residues. The V gene lost 4 bases and the J gene lost 10 bases, with 23 bases spanning the gap. Turning to this clonotype: What it binds is unknown.

Specimen: blood. This TCR derives from a man aged 45-65 years with Graves' hyperthyroidism. V gene TRBV12-3 or TRBV12-4 combines with J gene TRBJ2-1, with a tentative D call TRBD2 (6 bases). The CDR3 DNA follows: TGTGCCAGCAGTTCCAAGCCCCCGGACCTCGCGGGAGAGCAGTTCTTC. Its protein product is CASSSKPPDLAGEQFF.